Listed below are T cell receptor beta chains from one sample, sequenced in a study of sequential checkpoint blockade in melanoma. TCRdb's table, derived via immunoSEQ multiplex PCR, lists solely in-frame clones and lacks some. The table shows approximately 31,000 clones, with around 88% occurring only once. The material was CD8+ T cells sorted from blood (inferred from file names), obtained from a patient given nivolumab and ipilimumab in sequence. These receptors all come from a human donor with melanoma. Both conserved end residues are part of each CDR3. A D gene is named only where the DNA matches it firmly. For some rows the clone size is stated as once, few or many, or as a class when expanded; others skip it.

j_call v_call d_call clone_size cdr3_aa cdr3_nt
TRBJ1-2 TRBV6-6 TRBD1 few CASSGRQGAGGYTF TGTGCCAGCAGTGGCCGACAGGGGGCAGGTGGCTACACCTTC
TRBJ1-4 TRBV2 TRBD1 NA CASSPLAATGVNEKLFF TGTGCCAGCAGTCCGCTCGCAGCGACAGGGGTAAATGAAAAACTGTTTTTT
TRBJ1-2 TRBV6-5 NA NA CASRSGANYGYTF TGTGCCAGCAGGTCCGGAGCTAACTATGGCTACACCTTC
TRBJ2-2 TRBV10-3 NA NA CATTYQATGELFF TGTGCCACCACCTACCAGGCCACCGGGGAGCTGTTTTTT
TRBJ2-3 TRBV7-9 NA NA CASSLAAGATDTQYF TGTGCCAGCAGCTTAGCAGCGGGCGCCACAGATACGCAGTATTTT
TRBJ2-1 TRBV15 TRBD2 NA CATSRGTSVDEQFF TGTGCCACCAGCAGAGGGACTAGTGTGGATGAGCAGTTCTTC
TRBJ1-5 TRBV19 TRBD1 NA CASRRTGRIANQPQHF TGTGCCAGTAGGAGGACAGGTCGGATCGCCAATCAGCCCCAGCATTTT
TRBJ2-7 TRBV4-3 NA NA CASSQGRDSTYEQYF TGCGCCAGCAGCCAAGGCAGGGACTCGACCTACGAGCAGTACTTC
TRBJ2-7 TRBV27 NA NA CASTPRGGQRSYEQYF TGTGCCAGCACCCCCCGGGGGGGACAGCGCTCCTACGAGCAGTACTTC
TRBJ2-2 TRBV9 NA NA CASSVRAGYGELFF TGTGCCAGCAGCGTCAGGGCCGGGTATGGGGAGCTGTTTTTT
TRBJ2-7 TRBV28 TRBD1 NA CASSLWGDSYEQYF TGTGCCAGCAGTTTATGGGGGGACAGTTACGAGCAGTACTTC
TRBJ1-1 TRBV9 TRBD1 NA CASSVGGQGRNTEAFF TGTGCCAGCAGCGTAGGAGGACAGGGTCGGAACACTGAAGCTTTCTTT
TRBJ2-7 TRBV5-6 NA medium-sized CASSLVGSSYEQYF TGTGCCAGCAGCTTAGTTGGGAGCTCCTACGAGCAGTACTTC
TRBJ1-3 TRBV7-2 TRBD1 once CASSWTGASGNTIYF TGTGCCAGCAGTTGGACAGGCGCCTCTGGAAACACCATATATTTT
TRBJ1-1 TRBV7-2 NA NA CASSSDPITGAF TGTGCCAGCAGCTCGGATCCCATAACAGGTGCTTTT
TRBJ1-1 TRBV5-1 TRBD1 NA CASSGYTGGTEAFF TGCGCCAGCAGCGGGTACACAGGGGGGACTGAAGCTTTCTTT
TRBJ2-3 TRBV23-1 TRBD1 NA CASSQGQGTADTQYF TGCGCCAGCAGTCAGGGACAGGGCACCGCAGATACGCAGTATTTT
TRBJ2-7 TRBV5-1 NA NA CASSLAGEGYEQYF TGCGCCAGCAGCTTGGCAGGGGAAGGCTACGAGCAGTACTTC
TRBJ1-2 TRBV20-1 NA few CSARVYGYTF TGCAGTGCCCGAGTCTATGGCTACACCTTC
TRBJ1-2 TRBV5-1 TRBD1 NA CASSLTGGGYTF TGCGCCAGCAGTTTAACAGGGGGCGGCTACACCTTC
TRBJ2-1 TRBV10-3 TRBD2 NA CAISDGGLGIGQQFF TGTGCCATCAGTGATGGGGGACTAGGCATTGGGCAGCAGTTCTTC